This T cell receptor (beta chain) originates from a study of shared clonotypes between healthy human individuals. Losses at the gene ends were 5 bases for V and 2 bases for J; bases not matched to a gene: 6. The CDR3 totals 14 residues. Germline V gene lookup returns CDR1 SEHNR and CDR2 FQNEAQ (reference sequence). Assay: immunoSEQ multiplex PCR; the TCRdb copy retains only in-frame clones and omits some. The repertoire consists of 2,500,000 or so clones, with 80% to 95% occurring once and the leading ten covering 0.36%. Study-level findings and limits: Naive subsets generally exceeded memory subsets in estimated richness. Naive CD4 clonotypes overlapped across a handful of donors at about 5%.

About this clone: Antigen: not known.

Donors comprised healthy HIV-negative adults lacking recent acute infections or vaccinations. Sequenced material: naive CD4+ T cells from PBMCs. This sample's subset: CD45RA+ positively selected. The TCR was taken from a man younger than 35 in good health. Some clones in this sample may be carry-over from other donors' samples. The genes are TRBV7-9 and TRBJ2-7; 7 bases are shared with TRBD1. This CDR3 is CASSMTGTAYEQYF. In nucleotides, the CDR3 is TGTGCCAGCAGCATGACAGGGACCGCCTACGAGCAGTACTTC.